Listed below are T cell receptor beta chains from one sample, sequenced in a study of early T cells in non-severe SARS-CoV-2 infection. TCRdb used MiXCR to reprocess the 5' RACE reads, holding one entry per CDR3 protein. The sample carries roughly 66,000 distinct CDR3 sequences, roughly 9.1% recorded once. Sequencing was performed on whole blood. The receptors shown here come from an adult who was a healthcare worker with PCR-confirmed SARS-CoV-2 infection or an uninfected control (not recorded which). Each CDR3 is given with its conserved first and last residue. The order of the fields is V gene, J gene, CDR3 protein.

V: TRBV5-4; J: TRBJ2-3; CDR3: CASSLGGSGGTDTQYF
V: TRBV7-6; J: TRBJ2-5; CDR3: CASSSTVRGDRGSETQYF
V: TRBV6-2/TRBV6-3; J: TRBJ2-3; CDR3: CASSYSGPDTDTQYF
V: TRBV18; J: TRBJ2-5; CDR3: CASSPPSGGETQYF
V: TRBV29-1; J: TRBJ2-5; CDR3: CSVGRRTGAPETQYF
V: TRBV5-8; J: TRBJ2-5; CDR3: CASRGPRGTQETQYF
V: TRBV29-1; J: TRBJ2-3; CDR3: CSGGGGTDTQYF
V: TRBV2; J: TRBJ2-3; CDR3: CASSRRITTDTQYF
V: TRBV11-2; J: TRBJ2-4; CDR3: CASISRDLGQAKNIQYF
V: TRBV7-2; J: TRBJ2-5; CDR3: CASSGWGETQYF
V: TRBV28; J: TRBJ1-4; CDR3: CASSLPDRGGEKLFF
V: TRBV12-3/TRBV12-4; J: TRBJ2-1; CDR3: CASRSGKYNEQFF
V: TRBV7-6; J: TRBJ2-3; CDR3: CASSLGEDADTQYF
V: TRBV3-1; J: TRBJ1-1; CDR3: CASSQDPFRPRTLMNTEAFF
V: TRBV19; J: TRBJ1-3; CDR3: CASSIQYQAGNTIYF
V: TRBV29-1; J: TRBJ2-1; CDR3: CSVEDPTTYNEQFF
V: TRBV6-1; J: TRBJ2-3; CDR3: CASSGPSGYSDTQYF
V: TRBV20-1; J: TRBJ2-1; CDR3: CSARDRIGYNEQFF
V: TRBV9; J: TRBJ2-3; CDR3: CASSVGAGGPSDTQYF
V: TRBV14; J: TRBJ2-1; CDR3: CASSRGTSGQDEQFF